This T cell receptor beta chain was identified during a study of response to subunit inactivated influenza vaccine. TCRdb itself ran the RT-PCR reads through MiXCR, one entry per CDR3 protein. Among about 300,000 distinct CDR3 sequences listed, 20% to 25% were seen once. Study-wide findings and caveats: Every seasonal influenza vaccination brings in few new T cells, the authors suggested.

This clonotype has a handful of counts. Its target is not known. The CDR3 loop spans 16 amino acids. CDR1 LGHNA and CDR2 YNFKEQ come from the germline V gene. V lost 2 bases, J lost 0 bases, and 6 bases stayed unmatched. The V call is TRBV4-2, the J call TRBJ1-1, with 7 bases aligning to TRBD1. The sequence was collected from a man between 50 and 75 years old who received an inactivated influenza vaccine. Sample: PBMCs from blood, taken 21 months after vaccination. In DNA, the CDR3 is TGTGCCAGCAGCCAACCACAGGGGACAATGAACACTGAAGCTTTCTTT. This sequence encodes CASSQPQGTMNTEAFF.